Described below is a single TCR beta chain sequence and its context. Its specificity is not known. The method was immunoSEQ multiplex PCR; TCRdb's version includes in-frame clones alone and lacks a portion of them. The sample carries roughly 4,600 clones, under 90% recorded once. This record comes from a study of follicular helper T cells after annual influenza vaccination. Regarding the study as a whole: Successive annual vaccinations recalled a recurrent oligoclonal ICOS+CD38+ cTfh response with influenza-specific clonotypes. Day 7 ICOS+CD38+ clones were most often found later in ICOS-CD38- cTfh cells. Change in circulating plasmablasts correlated with ICOS+CD38+ cTfh clonality change.

Trimming pared 0 bases from V and 3 bases from J, leaving 12 bases between. Germline assignment: CDR1 LGHNA and CDR2 YNFKEQ. The CDR3 has 15 amino acids. Time point specified: 2015-2016 season, pre-vaccination. This clonotype was obtained from an adult who received the influenza vaccine. The material sequenced was CXCR5+ CD38- circulating T follicular helper cells from blood, taken on the day of influenza vaccination. The subset was: circulating Tfh, non-naive CD4+CXCR5+PD-1+ (ICOS+CD38+ or ICOS-CD38-). The genes are TRBV4-2 and TRBJ2-7; D might be TRBD1 or TRBD2, each matching 5 bases. This CDR3 is CASSQDHGGFYEQYF. As DNA, the CDR3 is TGTGCCAGCAGCCAAGATCATGGGGGTTTCTACGAGCAGTACTTC.